This T cell receptor beta chain stems from a study of blood T cells in healthy people across ages. V shed 6 bases and J 5 bases; nucleotides not matched to a gene: 7. Germline values: CDR1 DFQATT, CDR2 SNEGSKA (reference sequence). This CDR3 is built from 13 residues. Whole-study results and caveats: Donor CMV status, an unknown factor, possibly confounded changes in expanded clonotypes.

The study recruited healthy Caucasian donors from Russia who were aged about 6 to 90. Comments on this clonotype: Its specificity is not known.

A sample-barcoded 5' primer and a J-beta primer mix were used in a second PCR of roughly 6 to 11 cycles. Every single cDNA molecule received a tag from a template-switch adaptor with 12 random nucleotides. TCRdb reprocessed the 5' RACE reads via MiXCR and lists one record per CDR3 protein. Seen here are 1,800,000 or so distinct CDR3 sequences, about two fifths observed once, and the top ten hold about 23%. Sequencing was performed on blood. The chain links TRBV20-1 to TRBJ1-5, with 7 positions matching TRBD1. This clonotype was obtained from a human donor in good health. The CDR3 sequence is CSAVGTADQPQHF. CDR3 coding DNA: TGCAGTGCCGTCGGGACAGCGGATCAGCCCCAGCATTTT.